One and the same sample provided the 15 T cell receptor beta chains below, sequenced in a study of human T cells and chemical hapten exposure. Time point specified: patch test 2, 6 weeks after DPC sensitization. Specified treatment: therapeutic diphenylcyclopropenone sensitization with weekly scalp DPC. TCRdb reprocessed the RACE reads via MiXCR and lists one record per CDR3 protein. This sample has about 80,000 distinct CDR3 sequences, with around 10% found just once. Sequenced material: whole blood, taken in connection with sensitization to the hapten diphenylcyclopropenone (DPC). These receptors were collected from a man between 18 and 29 years old with alopecia areata. Some clones in this sample may be carry-over from other donors' samples.

In this sample, this clonotype turned up a few times. This chain uses TRBV4-3 with TRBJ1-3; D uncertain. Germline loops: CDR1 LGHNA, CDR2 YSLEER. V lost 2 bases, J lost 0 bases, and 11 bases lay in between. The CDR3 spans 16 residues. The CDR3 DNA reads TGCGCCAGCAGCCAATTTTACACGAGCTCTGGAAACACCATATATTTT. It codes for CASSQFYTSSGNTIYF.

This clonotype was observed many times. The gene calls are TRBV28 and TRBJ2-3, with D tentatively TRBD1 (5 bases). Germline-derived CDR1 and CDR2 are MDHEN and SYDVKM. The CDR3 has 13 amino acids. Trimming left V 5 bases short and J 4 bases short, with 10 bases between. DNA of the CDR3: TGTGCCAGCAGTCCCGGACAAGCAGATACGCAGTATTTT. Its protein is CASSPGQADTQYF.

This clonotype was counted a few times. The CDR3 reads CASSLDRGENTQYF. The DNA for the CDR3 is TGTGCCAGCAGCTTGGACAGGGGGGAAAATACGCAGTATTTT. This chain links TRBV11-3 with TRBJ2-3; TRBD1 agrees at 10 bases. CDR1 is SGHNT and CDR2 is YENEEA in the germline V gene. Trimming cost V 3 bases and J 7 bases; bases outside gene matches: 4. The CDR3 loop spans 14 amino acids.

This clonotype turned up a few times. J is TRBJ1-1 and V is TRBV4-2; TRBD1 matches at 8 bases. The CDR3 sequence is 15 residues long. Germline V gives CDR1 LGHNA, CDR2 YNFKEQ. V shed 0 bases and J 5 bases; nucleotides not matched to a gene: 5. The CDR3 DNA reads as TGTGCCAGCAGCCAAGACAGGGGGCTAGGGACTGAAGCTTTCTTT. Residues: CASSQDRGLGTEAFF.

V is TRBV5-1 and J is TRBJ2-3; TRBD2 aligns across 8 bases. J lost 2 bases, V lost 3 bases, and 14 bases had no gene match. Germline lookup yields CDR1 SGHRS and CDR2 YFSETQ. The CDR3 consists of 18 residues. Here the CDR3 reads CASSSARRGALYTDTQYF. CDR3 sequence (DNA): TGCGCCAGCAGCTCCGCCCGGCGGGGGGCTCTCTACACAGATACGCAGTATTTT.

This clonotype was observed a handful of times. V gene TRBV20-1 combines with J gene TRBJ1-5; D is perhaps TRBD1 (6 bases). V lost 1 base, J lost 2 bases, and 18 bases lay in between. CDR3 length: 17 residues. CDR1 and CDR2 from the germline V gene are DFQATT and SNEGSKA (reference sequence). The CDR3 bases are TGCAGTGCTAGAGTAGAGGGGGTATGGACCGGCAATCAGCCCCAGCATTTT. The encoded protein is CSARVEGVWTGNQPQHF.

This chain links TRBV3-1 with TRBJ1-1; D is uncertain. The CDR3 is made up of 13 amino acids. The V end was cut by 4 bases, the J end by 1 base, with 7 bases between. Germline-derived CDR1 and CDR2 are LGHDT and YNNKEL (reference sequence). The CDR3 DNA reads as TGTGCCAGCAGCCGCAGCGGGAACACTGAAGCTTTCTTT. Its translation is CASSRSGNTEAFF. Complete variable domain (other parts from reference TRBV3-1 and TRBJ1-1): DTAVSQTPKYLVTQMGNDKSIKCEQNLGHDTMYWYKQDSKKFLKIMFSYNNKELIINETVPNRFSPKSPDKAHLNLHINSLELGDSAVYFCASSRSGNTEAFFGQGTRLTVV.

The chain couples TRBV27 to TRBJ1-1; 11 nucleotides align to TRBD1. This CDR3 region has 14 residues. V lost 8 bases and J lost 0; bases outside the gene matches: 2. Germline assignment: CDR1 MNHEY and CDR2 SMNVEV (reference sequence). CDR3 nucleotides: TGTGCCAGCGGACAGGGGGCATTGAACACTGAAGCTTTCTTT. Translation: CASGQGALNTEAFF.

This clonotype occurred many times. This rearrangement joins TRBV5-5 to TRBJ2-5; unclear D gene. Germline V CDR1 and CDR2: SGHKS, YYEKEE (reference sequence). The CDR3 runs to 14 residues. V lost 0 bases and J 4 bases, leaving 10 bases between the germline ends. The CDR3 nucleotides are TGTGCCAGCAGCTTGGGCCCAGAGAGAGAGACCCAGTACTTC. This translates into CASSLGPERETQYF.

The sample holds many counts of this clonotype. This chain links TRBV4-1 with TRBJ2-7; D unresolved. The CDR3 spans 16 residues. CDR1 is MGHRA and CDR2 is YSYEKL in the germline V gene. Trimming pared 3 bases from V and 0 bases from J, leaving 15 bases between. CDR3 sequence: CASSHPTGFLSYEQYF. CDR3 sequence (DNA): TGCGCCAGCAGCCACCCAACCGGGTTTCTCTCCTACGAGCAGTACTTC.

This clonotype was seen repeatedly, ten times or more. The chain is built from TRBV18 and TRBJ1-2; 8 nucleotides align to TRBD1. This CDR3 is 15 amino acids long. The V segment lost 1 base and the J segment 2 bases; nucleotides outside the gene matches: 3. Germline CDR1 KGHSH, CDR2 LQKENI. CDR3 DNA sequence: TGTGCCAGCTCACCACTTGACAGGGGAAACTATGGCTACACCTTC. Translating it yields CASSPLDRGNYGYTF.

With regard to this clonotype: Just one base apart from a much larger clone, this may be a read error. V is TRBV19 and J is TRBJ2-1, with 11 nucleotides matching TRBD2. The CDR3 contains 17 residues. The V gene end was trimmed by 8 bases and the J gene end by 0 bases; junction bases not matched to a gene: 9. CDR1 and CDR2 (germline): LNHDA, SQIVND (reference sequence). The CDR3 DNA reads TGTGCCAGTTCTGAGACTAGCGGGGTCATCTCCTACAATGAGCAGTTCTTC. Translated, it gives CASSETSGVISYNEQFF.

In its sample, this clonotype was seen many times. J is TRBJ2-7 and V is TRBV29-1, with TRBD1 matching over 9 bases. Germline values: CDR1 SQVTM, CDR2 ANQGSEA. This CDR3 contains 13 residues. V was pared by 5 bases and J by 1 base, with 3 bases of the junction left unmatched. This CDR3 reads CSVLGQGSYEQYF. The CDR3 DNA reads as TGCAGCGTTTTGGGACAGGGATCCTACGAGCAGTACTTC.

In this sample, this clonotype turned up many times. The V and J genes are TRBV20-1 and TRBJ2-7; D possibly corresponds to TRBD2 (5 bases). The germline gives CDR1 DFQATT, CDR2 SNEGSKA (reference sequence). There are 13 residues in the CDR3. Trimming cost V 3 bases and J 6 bases, with 15 bases left between them. CDR3 residues: CSASRPPGIEQYV. DNA of the CDR3: TGCAGTGCTAGCCGACCCCCGGGGATCGAGCAGTACGTC.

This chain uses TRBV12-3 or TRBV12-4 with TRBJ2-2; D might be TRBD1 (6 bases). The V gene lost 2 bases and the J gene lost 4 bases, with 14 bases spanning the gap. There are 16 residues in the CDR3. CDR3: CASSLYAGAVTGELFF. The CDR3 region has the DNA TGTGCCAGCAGTTTATATGCAGGGGCCGTCACCGGGGAGCTGTTTTTT.